These 12 T cell receptor beta chains came from one sample sequenced in a study of blood T cell repertoires in COVID-19. Assay used: immunoSEQ multiplex PCR; TCRdb lists only in-frame clones, some missing. The repertoire holds approximately 71,000 clones, with around 84% as singletons. Specimen: peripheral blood. These receptor sequences come from a man aged 50 to 59 with acute or convalescent COVID-19.

This chain links TRBV7-9 with TRBJ2-6; 7 bases line up with TRBD1. CDR1 and CDR2 (germline): SEHNR, FQNEAQ (reference sequence). Trimming cost V 5 bases and J 3 bases; bases outside gene matches: 7. This CDR3 region has 16 residues. DNA for the CDR3: TGTGCCAGCAGCCCGTTGACAGGGAGTGGGGCCAACGTCCTGACTTTC. It specifies CASSPLTGSGANVLTF. The variable domain in full, with the rest retrieved from reference TRBV7-9 and TRBJ2-6, is DTGVSQNPRHKITKRGQNVTFRCDPISEHNRLYWYRQTLGQGPEFLTYFQNEAQLEKSRLLSDRFSAERPKGSFSTLEIQRTEQGDSAMYLCASSPLTGSGANVLTFGAGSRLTVL.

The J gene is TRBJ1-6, the V gene TRBV5-1; 7 bases align to TRBD1. Germline-derived CDR1 and CDR2 are SGHRS and YFSETQ. The V segment lost 5 bases and the J segment 10 bases; nucleotides outside the gene matches: 12. The CDR3 length is 15 residues. This CDR3 reads CASRKGGAAISPLHF. CDR3 bases: TGCGCCAGCAGGAAAGGGGGCGCGGCCATATCACCCCTCCACTTT.

This rearrangement joins TRBV30 to TRBJ1-5; no reliable D call. V shed 1 base and J shed 5 bases, with 9 bases lying between them. Germline values: CDR1 GTSNPN, CDR2 SVGIG (reference sequence). The length of the CDR3 is 13 residues. The DNA for the CDR3 is TGTGCCTGGAGTGAGACATTTGATCAGCCCCAGCATTTT. Protein: CAWSETFDQPQHF.

The gene calls are TRBV18 and TRBJ1-1; D uncertain. Germline V gene data show CDR1 as KGHSH and CDR2 as LQKENI. The CDR3 has 13 residues. V lost 3 bases and J 7 bases, leaving 12 bases between the germline ends. The CDR3 here is CASSPPMTSEAFF. CDR3 DNA: TGTGCCAGCTCACCTCCTATGACAAGTGAAGCTTTCTTT.

The chain links TRBV7-9 to TRBJ1-5; D gene ambiguous. The V and J ends lost 1 base and 0 bases respectively, with 19 bases between them. CDR1 and CDR2 (germline): SEHNR, FQNEAQ (reference sequence). The CDR3 has 19 amino acids. The CDR3 DNA reads as TGTGCCAGCAGCTTAGGGCTCGGGGTCAGCCACCCTAGCAATCAGCCCCAGCATTTT. The encoded protein is CASSLGLGVSHPSNQPQHF. Combining the CDR3 with reference TRBV7-9 and TRBJ1-5 gives the whole variable domain DTGVSQNPRHKITKRGQNVTFRCDPISEHNRLYWYRQTLGQGPEFLTYFQNEAQLEKSRLLSDRFSAERPKGSFSTLEIQRTEQGDSAMYLCASSLGLGVSHPSNQPQHFGDGTRLSIL.

The chain is built from TRBV5-1 and TRBJ1-1; no reliable D call. Germline V lookup: CDR1 SGHRS, CDR2 YFSETQ. The V end was cut by 6 bases, the J end by 10 bases, with 13 bases between. There are 11 residues in the CDR3. The CDR3 sequence is CASTSGFRAFF. Written as DNA, the CDR3 is TGCGCCAGCACCTCGGGTTTTAGAGCTTTCTTT.

This clone occurred a few times. The rearrangement uses TRBV7-2 and TRBJ1-1, with D hard to call. Germline loops: CDR1 SGHTA, CDR2 FQGNSA. Trimming removed 1 base from V and 1 base from J, with 10 bases in between. The CDR3 runs 15 residues. The CDR3 spells CASSLVIHTNTEAFF. In DNA, the CDR3 is TGTGCCAGCAGCTTAGTTATACACACGAACACTGAAGCTTTCTTT.

The J gene is TRBJ2-3, the V gene TRBV5-1; maybe TRBD1 (6 bases). V was trimmed by 0 bases and J by 2 bases, leaving 10 bases between them. Looked up from germline, CDR1 is SGHRS and CDR2 is YFSETQ. The CDR3 sequence is 15 residues long. CDR3 nucleotides: TGCGCCAGCAGCTTGGGTTGGGGGCCCACAGATACGCAGTATTTT. It translates to CASSLGWGPTDTQYF.

This chain uses TRBV27 with TRBJ1-2, with D perhaps matching TRBD1 (5 bases). The V gene's germline CDR1 is MNHEY and CDR2 SMNVEV (reference sequence). Between the trimmed V and J ends, which lost 8 bases and 8 bases, there was a span of 15 bases. There are 12 residues in the CDR3. The CDR3 here is CASAGEASGYTF. As DNA, the CDR3 is TGTGCCAGCGCGGGGGAGGCCTCCGGCTACACCTTC.

V and J are TRBV27 and TRBJ2-2; D ambiguous. The CDR3 loop spans 14 amino acids. Germline CDR1 MNHEY, CDR2 SMNVEV (reference sequence). The V end was cut by 0 bases, the J end by 7 bases, with 9 bases between. The CDR3 is CASSLSPPGGELFF. The CDR3 DNA follows: TGTGCCAGCAGTTTATCCCCGCCCGGCGGGGAGCTGTTTTTT.

J is TRBJ2-2 and V is TRBV11-2; 9 bases match TRBD2. CDR3 length: 16 amino acids. The V segment lost 5 bases and the J segment 3 bases; nucleotides outside the gene matches: 7. Per germline, CDR1 SGHAT and CDR2 FQNNGV. The CDR3 DNA reads TGTGCCAGCAGCACCCGCGGGGGGGCTCACACCGGGGAGCTGTTTTTT. Its protein is CASSTRGGAHTGELFF.

The chain carries TRBV6-5 and TRBJ1-2, with TRBD1 matching 7 bases. The CDR3 has 15 amino acids. Trimming removed 10 bases from V and 4 bases from J; junction bases left unmatched: 15. Germline V CDR1 and CDR2: MNHEY, SVGAGI. CDR3 residues: CATQGVTGDGYGYTF. For the CDR3, the DNA is TGTGCCACCCAGGGGGTTACAGGGGACGGCTATGGCTACACCTTC.